The rows below give T cell receptor beta chains drawn from one sample of a study of T cells in Graves' hyperthyroidism and ophthalmopathy. MiXCR was run by TCRdb on the multiplex PCR reads, yielding one entry per CDR3 protein. The sample consists of hundreds of thousands of distinct CDR3 sequences, 17% of them appearing once. Sequencing used blood. Source of these receptors: a woman aged 18-29 years with Graves' ophthalmopathy. The CDR3 runs from the conserved cysteine through the conserved F or W. The order of the fields is clone size, D gene, V gene, J gene, CDR3 protein, CDR3 DNA. A D gene is named only where the DNA matches it firmly. Clone size is given for some rows only: seen once, a few or many times, or a class if the clone is expanded.

abundance: few; d_gene: NA; v_gene: TRBV29-1; j_gene: TRBJ1-4; CDR3aa: CSVELALEGTNEKLFF; CDR3nt: TGCAGCGTTGAACTAGCCTTAGAGGGAACGAATGAAAAACTGTTTTTT
abundance: many; d_gene: NA; v_gene: TRBV4-1; j_gene: TRBJ1-1; CDR3aa: CASSQTTGDTEAFF; CDR3nt: TGCGCCAGCAGCCAGACGACGGGGGACACTGAAGCTTTCTTT
abundance: few; d_gene: NA; v_gene: TRBV5-8; j_gene: TRBJ1-6; CDR3aa: CASSPRQYNSPLHF; CDR3nt: TGTGCCAGCAGCCCTCGACAGTATAATTCACCCCTCCACTTT
abundance: few; d_gene: NA; v_gene: TRBV6-2/TRBV6-3; j_gene: TRBJ2-3; CDR3aa: CASSYSSWYSTDTQYF; CDR3nt: TGTGCCAGCAGTTACTCTTCCTGGTATAGCACAGATACGCAGTATTTT
abundance: few; d_gene: NA; v_gene: TRBV29-1; j_gene: TRBJ2-1; CDR3aa: CSVEAANEQFF; CDR3nt: TGCAGCGTTGAAGCAGCCAATGAGCAGTTCTTC
abundance: NA; d_gene: TRBD1; v_gene: TRBV27; j_gene: TRBJ2-7; CDR3aa: CASSALTGTGGYEQYF; CDR3nt: TGTGCCAGCAGTGCACTAACCGGGACAGGGGGCTACGAGCAGTACTTC
abundance: few; d_gene: NA; v_gene: TRBV29-1; j_gene: TRBJ2-1; CDR3aa: CSGTGNYNEQFF; CDR3nt: TGCAGCGGTACGGGGAACTACAATGAGCAGTTCTTC
abundance: many; d_gene: TRBD2; v_gene: TRBV3-1; j_gene: TRBJ2-5; CDR3aa: CASSQDSGRGIQETQYF; CDR3nt: TGTGCCAGCAGCCAAGATAGCGGGCGGGGGATACAAGAGACCCAGTACTTC
abundance: many; d_gene: NA; v_gene: TRBV27; j_gene: TRBJ2-2; CDR3aa: CASSFGEDTGELFF; CDR3nt: TGTGCCAGCAGTTTCGGGGAGGACACCGGGGAGCTGTTTTTT
abundance: NA; d_gene: NA; v_gene: TRBV19; j_gene: TRBJ1-2; CDR3aa: CASSIGGGRGGSYGYTF; CDR3nt: TGTGCCAGTAGTATAGGAGGTGGCAGGGGCGGATCCTATGGCTACACCTTC
abundance: few; d_gene: TRBD1; v_gene: TRBV20-1; j_gene: TRBJ1-5; CDR3aa: CSATRDRNLPQPQHF; CDR3nt: TGCAGTGCTACGAGGGACAGGAATCTTCCTCAGCCCCAGCATTTT
abundance: few; d_gene: NA; v_gene: TRBV6-1; j_gene: TRBJ2-1; CDR3aa: CASSDRTAMIGQFF; CDR3nt: TGTGCCAGCAGCGACAGGACCGCAATGATCGGGCAGTTCTTC
abundance: few; d_gene: NA; v_gene: TRBV6-2/TRBV6-3; j_gene: TRBJ1-1; CDR3aa: CASSTARGTEAFF; CDR3nt: TGTGCCAGCAGTACAGCACGGGGCACTGAAGCTTTCTTT
abundance: NA; d_gene: TRBD1; v_gene: TRBV12-3/TRBV12-4; j_gene: TRBJ1-1; CDR3aa: CASRPSGGGEAFF; CDR3nt: TGTGCCAGCAGGCCGTCAGGGGGCGGCGAAGCTTTCTTT
abundance: NA; d_gene: NA; v_gene: TRBV5-1; j_gene: TRBJ2-2; CDR3aa: CASSLVRGASGELFF; CDR3nt: TGCGCCAGCAGCTTGGTCCGGGGGGCCTCCGGGGAGCTGTTTTTT
abundance: many; d_gene: TRBD1; v_gene: TRBV9; j_gene: TRBJ2-3; CDR3aa: CASSQGRGQITDTQYF; CDR3nt: TGTGCCAGCAGTCAAGGCCGGGGACAGATCACAGATACGCAGTATTTT
abundance: NA; d_gene: TRBD2; v_gene: TRBV4-3; j_gene: TRBJ2-2; CDR3aa: CASSQRLAVNTGELFF; CDR3nt: TGCGCCAGCAGCCAAAGACTAGCGGTGAACACCGGGGAGCTGTTTTTT
abundance: many; d_gene: NA; v_gene: TRBV28; j_gene: TRBJ2-7; CDR3aa: CASSSPSANEQYF; CDR3nt: TGTGCCAGCAGTTCACCCTCTGCCAACGAGCAGTACTTC
abundance: NA; d_gene: NA; v_gene: TRBV27; j_gene: TRBJ2-7; CDR3aa: CASSFKESYEQYF; CDR3nt: TGTGCCAGCAGTTTCAAGGAGTCCTACGAGCAGTACTTC
abundance: NA; d_gene: TRBD1; v_gene: TRBV19; j_gene: TRBJ1-5; CDR3aa: CASSISGWDSPNQPQHF; CDR3nt: TGTGCCAGTAGTATCTCTGGATGGGACAGCCCGAATCAGCCCCAGCATTTT
abundance: many; d_gene: TRBD1; v_gene: TRBV28; j_gene: TRBJ1-1; CDR3aa: CASSRRQGSYTEAFF; CDR3nt: TGTGCCAGCAGTCGACGACAGGGGTCCTACACTGAAGCTTTCTTT
abundance: many; d_gene: NA; v_gene: TRBV7-3; j_gene: TRBJ2-1; CDR3aa: CASSLRGSLNEQFF; CDR3nt: TGTGCCAGCAGCTTAAGAGGGTCCCTCAATGAGCAGTTCTTC
abundance: NA; d_gene: TRBD2; v_gene: TRBV9; j_gene: TRBJ2-1; CDR3aa: CASSLLAGGRYEQFF; CDR3nt: TGTGCCAGCAGCCTACTAGCGGGGGGGCGTTATGAGCAGTTCTTC
abundance: many; d_gene: NA; v_gene: TRBV27; j_gene: TRBJ2-3; CDR3aa: CASTGSPYTDTQYF; CDR3nt: TGTGCCAGCACCGGTTCGCCCTACACAGATACGCAGTATTTT
abundance: many; d_gene: TRBD1; v_gene: TRBV9; j_gene: TRBJ2-5; CDR3aa: CASSVEGAVELETQYF; CDR3nt: TGTGCCAGCAGCGTAGAGGGGGCAGTAGAGCTAGAGACCCAGTACTTC
abundance: many; d_gene: TRBD2; v_gene: TRBV2; j_gene: TRBJ2-2; CDR3aa: CARTRTSGSSAGELFF; CDR3nt: TGTGCCCGTACAAGGACTAGCGGGAGTAGTGCTGGGGAGCTGTTTTTT
abundance: many; d_gene: TRBD1; v_gene: TRBV7-2; j_gene: TRBJ2-7; CDR3aa: CASSYDRGFYEQYF; CDR3nt: TGTGCCAGCAGCTACGACAGGGGTTTCTACGAGCAGTACTTC
abundance: NA; d_gene: NA; v_gene: TRBV6-2/TRBV6-3; j_gene: TRBJ2-7; CDR3aa: CASSYSTDLVLRSYEQYF; CDR3nt: TGTGCCAGCAGTTACTCCACGGATCTAGTTTTGAGATCCTACGAGCAGTACTTC
abundance: NA; d_gene: NA; v_gene: TRBV7-9; j_gene: TRBJ1-1; CDR3aa: CASSLPPGWGATEAFF; CDR3nt: TGTGCCAGCAGCTTACCCCCAGGATGGGGGGCCACTGAAGCTTTCTTT
abundance: many; d_gene: NA; v_gene: TRBV7-2; j_gene: TRBJ1-4; CDR3aa: CASSPDRSLGKLFF; CDR3nt: TGTGCCAGCAGCCCCGACAGATCCTTGGGAAAACTGTTTTTT
abundance: few; d_gene: NA; v_gene: TRBV20-1; j_gene: TRBJ2-2; CDR3aa: CSASGVSGELFF; CDR3nt: TGCAGTGCTAGCGGCGTGTCCGGGGAGCTGTTTTTT
abundance: NA; d_gene: NA; v_gene: TRBV7-8; j_gene: TRBJ2-7; CDR3aa: CASSLALGDSDSEQYF; CDR3nt: TGTGCCAGCAGCTTAGCTCTAGGCGATTCAGACTCCGAGCAGTACTTC
abundance: NA; d_gene: TRBD1; v_gene: TRBV20-1; j_gene: TRBJ2-7; CDR3aa: CSAPGQGASYEQYF; CDR3nt: TGCAGTGCACCCGGGCAGGGGGCCTCCTACGAGCAGTACTTC
abundance: many; d_gene: NA; v_gene: TRBV6-6; j_gene: TRBJ2-2; CDR3aa: CASSYFNTGELFF; CDR3nt: TGTGCCAGCAGTTACTTTAACACCGGGGAGCTGTTTTTT
abundance: NA; d_gene: NA; v_gene: TRBV20-1; j_gene: TRBJ2-1; CDR3aa: CSAAGASRTCNEQFF; CDR3nt: TGCAGTGCTGCCGGGGCTAGCCGGACCTGCAATGAGCAGTTCTTC
abundance: few; d_gene: NA; v_gene: TRBV29-1; j_gene: TRBJ2-1; CDR3aa: CSVAGGARSYNEQFF; CDR3nt: TGCAGCGTCGCGGGTGGGGCCCGCTCCTACAATGAGCAGTTCTTC
abundance: many; d_gene: TRBD1; v_gene: TRBV7-8; j_gene: TRBJ2-7; CDR3aa: CASSLTRTGYEQYF; CDR3nt: TGTGCCAGCAGCTTAACGAGGACAGGCTACGAGCAGTACTTC
abundance: few; d_gene: TRBD2; v_gene: TRBV5-1; j_gene: TRBJ2-7; CDR3aa: CASSFEGGSLYEQYF; CDR3nt: TGCGCCAGCAGCTTTGAAGGCGGGAGTCTCTACGAGCAGTACTTC
abundance: few; d_gene: TRBD1; v_gene: TRBV5-4; j_gene: TRBJ1-5; CDR3aa: CASSADGTGDQPQHF; CDR3nt: TGTGCCAGCAGCGCGGACGGGACAGGGGATCAGCCCCAGCATTTT
abundance: many; d_gene: TRBD2; v_gene: TRBV28; j_gene: TRBJ2-1; CDR3aa: CASSSHGLAPYNEQFF; CDR3nt: TGTGCCAGCAGTAGTCACGGACTAGCGCCGTACAATGAGCAGTTCTTC
abundance: many; d_gene: TRBD1; v_gene: TRBV6-1; j_gene: TRBJ2-3; CDR3aa: CASSESQGGPDTQYF; CDR3nt: TGTGCCAGCAGTGAGTCACAGGGGGGACCAGATACGCAGTATTTT
abundance: NA; d_gene: TRBD2; v_gene: TRBV12-3/TRBV12-4; j_gene: TRBJ2-4; CDR3aa: CASSPQAGALTKNIQYF; CDR3nt: TGTGCCAGCAGTCCCCAAGCGGGGGCCCTCACCAAAAACATTCAGTACTTC
abundance: NA; d_gene: TRBD1; v_gene: TRBV7-9; j_gene: TRBJ2-7; CDR3aa: CASSLGDRPGAAEQYF; CDR3nt: TGTGCCAGCAGCTTAGGGGACAGACCCGGCGCGGCTGAGCAGTACTTC
abundance: NA; d_gene: TRBD2; v_gene: TRBV2; j_gene: TRBJ2-2; CDR3aa: CASRLLAGDTGELFF; CDR3nt: TGTGCCAGCAGGTTACTAGCGGGAGACACCGGGGAGCTGTTTTTT
abundance: few; d_gene: TRBD1; v_gene: TRBV19; j_gene: TRBJ1-2; CDR3aa: CASLGQNYGYTF; CDR3nt: TGTGCCAGTTTGGGACAGAACTATGGCTACACCTTC